The rows below give T cell receptor beta chains drawn from one sample of a study of cytomegalovirus exposure and HLA in healthy donors. Sequenced by immunoSEQ multiplex PCR; TCRdb stores in-frame clones only, minus some. The data show approximately 160,000 clones, roughly four fifths seen once. The material sequenced was PBMCs. Receptor source: a man aged 50 to 60 in good health and CMV-seropositive. Both conserved end residues are part of each CDR3. Fields, in order: J gene, clone size, V gene, D gene, CDR3 protein, CDR3 DNA. The D gene is left open where the match is weak. Some rows mark clone size as missing; the rest say once, few, many or name a class of expanded clone.

J gene: TRBJ1-2; clone size: once; V gene: TRBV19; D gene: .; CDR3 protein: CASSPRSGNYGYTF; CDR3 DNA: TGTGCCAGTAGTCCACGGTCCGGTAACTATGGCTACACCTTC
J gene: TRBJ2-7; clone size: once; V gene: TRBV7-9; D gene: TRBD2; CDR3 protein: CASSFGLAGDEQYF; CDR3 DNA: TGTGCCAGCAGCTTTGGACTAGCGGGAGACGAGCAGTACTTC
J gene: TRBJ1-6; clone size: .; V gene: TRBV7-2; D gene: .; CDR3 protein: CASSSQNSPLHF; CDR3 DNA: TGTGCCAGCAGCTCCCAAAATTCACCCCTCCACTTT
J gene: TRBJ2-2; clone size: .; V gene: TRBV19; D gene: TRBD1; CDR3 protein: CASRDRGGSGELFF; CDR3 DNA: TGTGCCAGTAGGGACAGGGGAGGTAGCGGGGAGCTGTTTTTT
J gene: TRBJ1-4; clone size: once; V gene: TRBV18; D gene: TRBD1; CDR3 protein: CASSRTGVEKLFF; CDR3 DNA: TGTGCCAGCTCACGGACAGGGGTCGAAAAACTGTTTTTT
J gene: TRBJ2-5; clone size: .; V gene: TRBV15; D gene: .; CDR3 protein: CATSRGGVSETQYF; CDR3 DNA: TGTGCCACCAGCAGAGGCGGGGTCTCCGAGACCCAGTACTTC
J gene: TRBJ2-3; clone size: few; V gene: TRBV27; D gene: .; CDR3 protein: CASSFFFPKPIAESTDTQYF; CDR3 DNA: TGTGCCAGCAGTTTTTTTTTCCCCAAACCGATAGCGGAATCCACAGATACGCAGTATTTT
J gene: TRBJ2-1; clone size: .; V gene: TRBV7-2; D gene: .; CDR3 protein: CASSGTGGEEFF; CDR3 DNA: TGTGCCAGCAGCGGGACGGGGGGCGAGGAGTTCTTC
J gene: TRBJ2-2; clone size: .; V gene: TRBV5-4; D gene: .; CDR3 protein: CASSSNRASNTGELFF; CDR3 DNA: TGTGCCAGCAGTTCCAACAGGGCCAGCAACACCGGGGAGCTGTTTTTT
J gene: TRBJ2-4; clone size: .; V gene: TRBV30; D gene: TRBD1; CDR3 protein: CAWSVPGQLKNIQYF; CDR3 DNA: TGTGCCTGGAGTGTCCCGGGACAGTTGAAAAACATTCAGTACTTC
J gene: TRBJ2-1; clone size: .; V gene: TRBV5-1; D gene: TRBD1; CDR3 protein: CASSPLGQRNNEQFF; CDR3 DNA: TGCGCCAGCAGCCCACTGGGACAGCGGAACAATGAGCAGTTCTTC
J gene: TRBJ2-4; clone size: .; V gene: TRBV28; D gene: .; CDR3 protein: CASSFGGAKNIQYF; CDR3 DNA: TGTGCCAGCAGTTTCGGGGGAGCCAAAAACATTCAGTACTTC
J gene: TRBJ1-5; clone size: .; V gene: TRBV5-6; D gene: TRBD1; CDR3 protein: CASSKGQVVLNQPQHF; CDR3 DNA: TGTGCCAGCAGCAAAGGACAGGTAGTACTCAATCAGCCCCAGCATTTT
J gene: TRBJ2-7; clone size: .; V gene: TRBV6-5; D gene: .; CDR3 protein: CASSYGQNSYEQYF; CDR3 DNA: TGTGCCAGCAGTTACGGTCAGAACTCCTACGAGCAGTACTTC
J gene: TRBJ1-1; clone size: .; V gene: TRBV28; D gene: TRBD1; CDR3 protein: CASSGNRGDTEAFF; CDR3 DNA: TGTGCCAGCAGTGGGAACAGGGGGGACACTGAAGCTTTCTTT
J gene: TRBJ2-3; clone size: .; V gene: TRBV30; D gene: TRBD2; CDR3 protein: CAWSDGAGVTQYF; CDR3 DNA: TGTGCCTGGAGTGACGGAGCGGGGGTTACGCAGTATTTT
J gene: TRBJ1-5; clone size: .; V gene: TRBV27; D gene: TRBD1; CDR3 protein: CASKPSTGGPQPQHF; CDR3 DNA: TGTGCCAGCAAACCTTCGACAGGGGGTCCTCAGCCCCAGCATTTT
J gene: TRBJ2-1; clone size: .; V gene: TRBV11-3; D gene: .; CDR3 protein: CASSLGQYREQFF; CDR3 DNA: TGTGCCAGCAGCTTAGGCCAGTACCGAGAGCAGTTCTTC
J gene: TRBJ2-5; clone size: .; V gene: TRBV30; D gene: TRBD2; CDR3 protein: CAWSVRRIAGVPETQYF; CDR3 DNA: TGTGCCTGGAGTGTACGGAGGATAGCGGGGGTCCCGGAGACCCAGTACTTC
J gene: TRBJ2-4; clone size: .; V gene: TRBV5-6; D gene: TRBD2; CDR3 protein: CASSLLAGGGIQYF; CDR3 DNA: TGTGCCAGCAGCTTATTAGCGGGGGGGGGCATTCAGTACTTC
J gene: TRBJ2-5; clone size: .; V gene: TRBV2; D gene: .; CDR3 protein: CASSESIQETQYF; CDR3 DNA: TGTGCCAGCAGTGAATCAATTCAAGAGACCCAGTACTTC
J gene: TRBJ1-5; clone size: .; V gene: TRBV10-2; D gene: .; CDR3 protein: CASSDPGQINQPQHF; CDR3 DNA: TGCGCCAGCAGCGACCCCGGACAGATAAATCAGCCCCAGCATTTT
J gene: TRBJ1-5; clone size: .; V gene: TRBV28; D gene: TRBD1; CDR3 protein: CASSLGDRGQPQHF; CDR3 DNA: TGTGCCAGCAGTCTAGGGGACAGGGGACAGCCCCAGCATTTT
J gene: TRBJ2-7; clone size: .; V gene: TRBV7-9; D gene: .; CDR3 protein: CATRSRGSYEQYF; CDR3 DNA: TGTGCCACCAGGTCAAGAGGCTCCTACGAGCAGTACTTC
J gene: TRBJ2-3; clone size: once; V gene: TRBV18; D gene: .; CDR3 protein: CASSRTFSTDTQYF; CDR3 DNA: TGTGCCAGCTCACGAACATTTAGCACAGATACGCAGTATTTT
J gene: TRBJ1-4; clone size: .; V gene: TRBV18; D gene: .; CDR3 protein: CASSPSGPTNEKLFF; CDR3 DNA: TGTGCCAGCTCACCCTCAGGGCCAACTAATGAAAAACTGTTTTTT
J gene: TRBJ2-5; clone size: .; V gene: TRBV14; D gene: .; CDR3 protein: CASSPRDSETQYF; CDR3 DNA: TGTGCCAGCAGCCCGAGGGATTCGGAGACCCAGTACTTC
J gene: TRBJ2-1; clone size: once; V gene: TRBV5-8; D gene: TRBD1; CDR3 protein: CASSPDRARVFF; CDR3 DNA: TGTGCCAGCAGCCCCGACAGGGCACGAGTGTTCTTC
J gene: TRBJ2-1; clone size: once; V gene: TRBV10-1; D gene: TRBD2; CDR3 protein: CASSGHPGLAAYNEQFF; CDR3 DNA: TGCGCCAGCAGTGGTCACCCCGGACTAGCGGCCTACAATGAGCAGTTCTTC
J gene: TRBJ2-1; clone size: .; V gene: TRBV28; D gene: TRBD2; CDR3 protein: CASSVTSGPRYNEQFF; CDR3 DNA: TGTGCCAGCAGCGTGACTAGCGGGCCCCGTTACAATGAGCAGTTCTTC
J gene: TRBJ1-2; clone size: .; V gene: TRBV9; D gene: .; CDR3 protein: CASSVDRDYGYTF; CDR3 DNA: TGTGCCAGCAGCGTAGACAGGGACTATGGCTACACCTTC
J gene: TRBJ2-5; clone size: .; V gene: TRBV28; D gene: .; CDR3 protein: CATQVGSLFEAQYF; CDR3 DNA: TGTGCCACCCAAGTTGGCAGCCTGTTCGAGGCCCAGTACTTC
J gene: TRBJ1-5; clone size: .; V gene: TRBV4-1; D gene: .; CDR3 protein: CASSPGQPNQPQHF; CDR3 DNA: TGCGCCAGCAGCCCCGGACAACCCAATCAGCCCCAGCATTTT
J gene: TRBJ2-3; clone size: .; V gene: TRBV6-1; D gene: TRBD2; CDR3 protein: CASSVGLAGGTDTQYF; CDR3 DNA: TGTGCCAGCAGTGTGGGACTAGCGGGGGGGACAGATACGCAGTATTTT
J gene: TRBJ2-7; clone size: .; V gene: TRBV7-2; D gene: .; CDR3 protein: CASSPGHASSEQYF; CDR3 DNA: TGTGCCAGCAGCCCGGGACACGCATCCTCCGAGCAGTACTTC
J gene: TRBJ1-6; clone size: .; V gene: TRBV4-2; D gene: .; CDR3 protein: CASSQDGFRRRPVGSPLHF; CDR3 DNA: TGTGCCAGCAGCCAAGATGGGTTTAGGCGCAGGCCTGTCGGATCACCCCTCCACTTT
J gene: TRBJ1-5; clone size: .; V gene: TRBV15; D gene: .; CDR3 protein: CATSRGRGEGQPQHF; CDR3 DNA: TGTGCCACCAGCAGAGGGCGGGGCGAAGGGCAGCCCCAGCATTTT
J gene: TRBJ2-3; clone size: .; V gene: TRBV14; D gene: TRBD1; CDR3 protein: CASSQDQGQGAGGDTQYF; CDR3 DNA: TGTGCCAGCAGCCAAGATCAGGGACAGGGGGCAGGTGGAGATACGCAGTATTTT
J gene: TRBJ1-2; clone size: .; V gene: TRBV9; D gene: .; CDR3 protein: CASSVEPGNYGYTF; CDR3 DNA: TGTGCCAGCAGCGTAGAGCCGGGTAACTATGGCTACACCTTC
J gene: TRBJ2-3; clone size: .; V gene: TRBV6-5; D gene: .; CDR3 protein: CASSYAGISTDTQYF; CDR3 DNA: TGTGCCAGCAGTTACGCGGGGATTAGCACAGATACGCAGTATTTT
J gene: TRBJ2-1; clone size: .; V gene: TRBV6-4; D gene: .; CDR3 protein: CASSDSADFTRDEQFF; CDR3 DNA: TGTGCCAGCAGTGACTCGGCAGACTTCACTCGAGATGAGCAGTTCTTC
J gene: TRBJ2-3; clone size: .; V gene: TRBV27; D gene: TRBD2; CDR3 protein: CASSLSAGSGPLWYF; CDR3 DNA: TGTGCCAGCAGTTTATCGGCCGGTAGCGGGCCTTTGTGGTATTTT
J gene: TRBJ2-7; clone size: few; V gene: TRBV4-2; D gene: .; CDR3 protein: CASSQDLGREYF; CDR3 DNA: TGTGCCAGCAGCCAAGATTTGGGGAGAGAGTACTTC
J gene: TRBJ2-2; clone size: once; V gene: TRBV21-1; D gene: .; CDR3 protein: CASSKASDRGDLPGELFF; CDR3 DNA: TGTGCCAGCAGCAAAGCTTCTGACAGGGGCGATTTACCCGGGGAGCTGTTTTTT
J gene: TRBJ1-2; clone size: .; V gene: TRBV28; D gene: .; CDR3 protein: CASSLLTTGSETF; CDR3 DNA: TGTGCCAGCAGTTTATTGACGACCGGTAGCGAAACCTTC
J gene: TRBJ2-5; clone size: .; V gene: TRBV11-2; D gene: TRBD1; CDR3 protein: CASSLGVGQEQETQYF; CDR3 DNA: TGTGCCAGCAGCTTAGGAGTCGGACAGGAGCAAGAGACCCAGTACTTC
J gene: TRBJ1-1; clone size: .; V gene: TRBV29-1; D gene: .; CDR3 protein: CSVLTVTNTEAFF; CDR3 DNA: TGCAGCGTACTGACAGTTACGAACACTGAAGCTTTCTTT
J gene: TRBJ2-7; clone size: .; V gene: TRBV21-1; D gene: .; CDR3 protein: CASTPNGGAYEQYF; CDR3 DNA: TGTGCCAGCACCCCTAACGGGGGGGCCTACGAGCAGTACTTC
J gene: TRBJ2-7; clone size: .; V gene: TRBV2; D gene: TRBD1; CDR3 protein: CASRDRVWYEQYF; CDR3 DNA: TGTGCCAGCAGAGACAGGGTCTGGTACGAGCAGTACTTC
J gene: TRBJ2-7; clone size: .; V gene: TRBV19; D gene: .; CDR3 protein: CASSIFGRGNYEQYF; CDR3 DNA: TGTGCCAGTAGTATCTTTGGCAGGGGAAACTACGAGCAGTACTTC
J gene: TRBJ2-1; clone size: .; V gene: TRBV5-1; D gene: TRBD1; CDR3 protein: CASSPRQGGSGEQFF; CDR3 DNA: TGCGCCAGCAGCCCCCGACAGGGGGGGTCCGGGGAGCAGTTCTTC
J gene: TRBJ2-1; clone size: .; V gene: TRBV6-4; D gene: TRBD2; CDR3 protein: CASSILAGGNEQFF; CDR3 DNA: TGTGCCAGCAGCATTCTAGCGGGAGGCAATGAGCAGTTCTTC
J gene: TRBJ2-7; clone size: .; V gene: TRBV4-1; D gene: .; CDR3 protein: CASSQDHSYEQYF; CDR3 DNA: TGCGCCAGCAGCCAAGATCACTCCTACGAGCAGTACTTC
J gene: TRBJ2-7; clone size: .; V gene: TRBV2; D gene: .; CDR3 protein: CASSDPGLVSSYEQYF; CDR3 DNA: TGTGCCAGCAGTGACCCAGGGTTAGTCAGCTCCTACGAGCAGTACTTC